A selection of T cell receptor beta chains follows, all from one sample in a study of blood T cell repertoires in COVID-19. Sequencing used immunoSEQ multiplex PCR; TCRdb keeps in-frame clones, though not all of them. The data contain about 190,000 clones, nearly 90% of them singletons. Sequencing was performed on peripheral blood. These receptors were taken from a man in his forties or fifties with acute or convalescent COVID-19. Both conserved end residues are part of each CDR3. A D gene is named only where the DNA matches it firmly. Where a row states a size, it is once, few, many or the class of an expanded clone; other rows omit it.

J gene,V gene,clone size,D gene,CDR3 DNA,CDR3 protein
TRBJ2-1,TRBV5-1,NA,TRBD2,TGCGCCAGCAGCTCTAGACTAGCGGGGGTCTACAATGAGCAGTTCTTC,CASSSRLAGVYNEQFF
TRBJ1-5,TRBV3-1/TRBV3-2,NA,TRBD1,TGTGCCAGCAGCCAAGGACAGGGGAATCAGCCCCAGCATTTT,CASSQGQGNQPQHF
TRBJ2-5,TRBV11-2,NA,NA,TGTGCCAGCGGCCTTCGACGAGGAGAGACCCAGTACTTC,CASGLRRGETQYF
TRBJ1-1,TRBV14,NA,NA,TGTGCCAGCAGCCCCCCAGGGTGGGCCCTGCGGACTGAAGCTTTCTTT,CASSPPGWALRTEAFF
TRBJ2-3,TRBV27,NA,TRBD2,TGTGCCAGCAGTTCTAGCGGGGGCCCCACAGATACGCAGTATTTT,CASSSSGGPTDTQYF
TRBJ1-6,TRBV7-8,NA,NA,TGTGCCAGCAGCTTAGAGGTGGGGGCTGATTCACCCCTCCACTTT,CASSLEVGADSPLHF
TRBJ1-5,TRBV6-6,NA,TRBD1,TGTGCCAGCAGTTTCACAGGGGGACAGCCCCAGCATTTT,CASSFTGGQPQHF
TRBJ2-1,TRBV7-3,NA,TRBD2,TGTGCCAGCAGCCAACTCGGGACTAGCGGGGGGACCTACAATGAGCAGTTCTTC,CASSQLGTSGGTYNEQFF
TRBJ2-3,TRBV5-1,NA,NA,TGCGCCAGCAGCCCCGGGACTTCTTACACAGATACGCAGTATTTT,CASSPGTSYTDTQYF
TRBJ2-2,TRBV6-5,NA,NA,TGTGCCAGCAGTTACGAACGGAGGGCGAACACCGGGGAGCTGTTTTTT,CASSYERRANTGELFF
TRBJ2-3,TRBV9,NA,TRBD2,TGTGCCAGCAGCGTAGGATTAGCGGGGTTCTTAGATACGCAGTATTTT,CASSVGLAGFLDTQYF
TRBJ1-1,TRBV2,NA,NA,TGTGCCAGCAGTGTGCAGGGTGGGACTGAAGCTTTCTTT,CASSVQGGTEAFF
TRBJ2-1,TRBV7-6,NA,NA,TGTGCCAGCAGCTTGGGAGCGGGCCCGGGATGGAATGAGCAGTTCTTC,CASSLGAGPGWNEQFF
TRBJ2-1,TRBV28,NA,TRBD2,TGTGCCAGCAGTTCTAGCGGGAGGGCCCTCGGGAATGAGCAGTTCTTC,CASSSSGRALGNEQFF
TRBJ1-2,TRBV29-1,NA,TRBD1,TGCAGCGTTGAAGGATCCGGGACAGGGATCCTTGGCTACACCTTC,CSVEGSGTGILGYTF
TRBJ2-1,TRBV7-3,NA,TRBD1,TGTGCCAGCAGCTCTGGGACAGGGGTCTACAATGAGCAGTTCTTC,CASSSGTGVYNEQFF
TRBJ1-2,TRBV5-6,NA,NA,TGTGCCAGCAGCTTGGGTAGTCCTAACTATGGCTACACCTTC,CASSLGSPNYGYTF
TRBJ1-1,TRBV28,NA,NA,TGTGCCAGCAGTTTCGGGGGAGGGGACACTGAAGCTTTCTTT,CASSFGGGDTEAFF
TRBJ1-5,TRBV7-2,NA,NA,TGTGCCAGCAGCTTAGTGACTTATAGCAATCAGCCCCAGCATTTT,CASSLVTYSNQPQHF
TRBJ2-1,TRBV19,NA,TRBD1,TGTGCCAGTCAGCGGACAGGGTCCTACAATGAGCAGTTCTTC,CASQRTGSYNEQFF
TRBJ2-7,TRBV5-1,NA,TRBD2,TGCGCCAGTAAAGGGACTAGCGCTTCCTACGAGCAGTACTTC,CASKGTSASYEQYF
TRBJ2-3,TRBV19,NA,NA,TGTGCCAGTAAGAGCTCTCAGGGCATTTTAGATACGCAGTATTTT,CASKSSQGILDTQYF
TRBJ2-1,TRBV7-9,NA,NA,TGTGCCGCGCTTCGCGGCGGGGACTACAATGAGCAGTTCTTC,CAALRGGDYNEQFF
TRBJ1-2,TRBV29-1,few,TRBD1,TGCAGCGTTAACAGGGGAAATGGCTACACCTTC,CSVNRGNGYTF